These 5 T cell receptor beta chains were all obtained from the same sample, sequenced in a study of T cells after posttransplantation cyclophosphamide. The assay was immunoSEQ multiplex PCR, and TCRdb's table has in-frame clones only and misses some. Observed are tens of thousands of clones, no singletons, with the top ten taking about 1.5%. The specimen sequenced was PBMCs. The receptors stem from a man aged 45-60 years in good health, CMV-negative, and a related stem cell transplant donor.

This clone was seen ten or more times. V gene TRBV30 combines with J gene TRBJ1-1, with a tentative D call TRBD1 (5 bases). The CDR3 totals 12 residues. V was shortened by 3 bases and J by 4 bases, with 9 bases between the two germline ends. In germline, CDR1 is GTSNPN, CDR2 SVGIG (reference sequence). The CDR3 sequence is CAWSTGGTEAFF. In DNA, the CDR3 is TGTGCCTGGAGCACGGGGGGCACTGAAGCTTTCTTT.

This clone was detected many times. CDR3 nucleotides: TGTGCCAGCAGACCGAACCAGGGCGGAAACACCATATATTTT. Protein product: CASRPNQGGNTIYF. The chain couples TRBV5-4 to TRBJ1-3; weak D call: TRBD1 (5 bases). The germline V gene encodes CDR1 SGHNT and CDR2 YYREEE (reference sequence). V was trimmed by 5 bases and J by 4 bases, leaving 13 bases between them. CDR3 length equals 14 residues.

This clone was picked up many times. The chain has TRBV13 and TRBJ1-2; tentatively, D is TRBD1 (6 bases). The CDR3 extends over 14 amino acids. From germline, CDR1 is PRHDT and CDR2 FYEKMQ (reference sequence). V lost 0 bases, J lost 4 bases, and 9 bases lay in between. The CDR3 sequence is CASSLGGGLYGYTF. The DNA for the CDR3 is TGTGCCAGCAGCTTAGGCGGGGGGCTCTATGGCTACACCTTC.

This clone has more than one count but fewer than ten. This CDR3 reads CASSLAPAHESYEQYF. In DNA form, the CDR3 reads TGCGCCAGCAGCTTGGCCCCAGCGCATGAATCCTACGAGCAGTACTTC. The chain combines TRBV5-1 with TRBJ2-5, with no clear D. Near its end, the DNA agrees better with TRBJ2-7, so the J call may be wrong. This CDR3 contains 16 residues. Germline CDR1 and CDR2: SGHRS and YFSETQ.

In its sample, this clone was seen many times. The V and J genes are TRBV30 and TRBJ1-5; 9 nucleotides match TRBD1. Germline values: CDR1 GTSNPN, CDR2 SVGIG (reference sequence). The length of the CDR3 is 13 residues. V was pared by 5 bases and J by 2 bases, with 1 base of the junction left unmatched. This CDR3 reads CAWGTGRNQPQHF. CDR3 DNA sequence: TGTGCCTGGGGGACAGGGCGCAATCAGCCCCAGCATTTT. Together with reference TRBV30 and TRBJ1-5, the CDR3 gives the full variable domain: SQTIHQWPATLVQPVGSPLSLECTVEGTSNPNLYWYRQAAGRGLQLLFYSVGIGQISSEVPQNLSASRPQDRQFILSSKKLLLSDSGFYLCAWGTGRNQPQHFGDGTRLSIL.